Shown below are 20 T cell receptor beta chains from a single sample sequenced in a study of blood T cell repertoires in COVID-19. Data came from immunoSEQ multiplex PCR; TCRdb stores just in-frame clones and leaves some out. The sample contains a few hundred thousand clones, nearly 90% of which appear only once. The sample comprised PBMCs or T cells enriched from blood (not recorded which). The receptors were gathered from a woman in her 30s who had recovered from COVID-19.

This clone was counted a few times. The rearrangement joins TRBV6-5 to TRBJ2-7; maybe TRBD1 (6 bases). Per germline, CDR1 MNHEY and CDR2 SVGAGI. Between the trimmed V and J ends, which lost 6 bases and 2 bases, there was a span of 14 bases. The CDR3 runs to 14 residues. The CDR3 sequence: CASRRQALPYEQYF. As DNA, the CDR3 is TGTGCCAGCAGGAGACAGGCGCTACCCTACGAGCAGTACTTC.

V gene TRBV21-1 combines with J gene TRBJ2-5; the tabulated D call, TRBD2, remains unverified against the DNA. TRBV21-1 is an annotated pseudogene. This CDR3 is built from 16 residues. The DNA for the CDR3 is TGTGCCAGCAGGCCCCAGGGTAGCGGGACCCGGGAGACCCAGTACTTC. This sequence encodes CASRPQGSGTRETQYF.

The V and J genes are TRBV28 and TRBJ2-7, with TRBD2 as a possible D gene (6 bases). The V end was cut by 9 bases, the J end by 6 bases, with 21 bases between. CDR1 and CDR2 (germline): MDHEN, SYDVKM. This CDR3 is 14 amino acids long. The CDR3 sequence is CASMGGSALGEQYF. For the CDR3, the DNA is TGTGCCAGTATGGGGGGATCGGCCCTGGGCGAGCAGTACTTC.

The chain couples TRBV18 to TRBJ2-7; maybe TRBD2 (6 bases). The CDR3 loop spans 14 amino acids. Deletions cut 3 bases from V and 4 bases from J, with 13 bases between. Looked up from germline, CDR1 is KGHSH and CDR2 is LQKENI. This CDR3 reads CASSPSGRGYEQYF. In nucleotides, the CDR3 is TGTGCCAGCTCACCCTCCGGGAGAGGGTACGAGCAGTACTTC. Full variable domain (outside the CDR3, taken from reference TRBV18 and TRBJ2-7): NAGVMQNPRHLVRRRGQEARLRCSPMKGHSHVYWYRQLPEEGLKFMVYLQKENIIDESGMPKERFSAEFPKEGPSILRIQQVVRGDSAAYFCASSPSGRGYEQYFGPGTRLTVT.

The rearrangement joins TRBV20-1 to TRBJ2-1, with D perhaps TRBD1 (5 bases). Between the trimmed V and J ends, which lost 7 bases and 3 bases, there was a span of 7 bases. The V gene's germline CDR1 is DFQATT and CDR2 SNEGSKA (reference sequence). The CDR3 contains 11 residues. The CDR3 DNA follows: TGCAGTGGGGGCTACTACAATGAGCAGTTCTTC. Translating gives CSGGYYNEQFF.

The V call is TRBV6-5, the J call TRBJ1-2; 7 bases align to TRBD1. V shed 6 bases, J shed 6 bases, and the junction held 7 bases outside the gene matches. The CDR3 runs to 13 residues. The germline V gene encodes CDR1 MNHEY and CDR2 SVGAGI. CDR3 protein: CASRSTGWNGYTF. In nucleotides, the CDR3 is TGTGCCAGCAGATCGACAGGGTGGAATGGCTACACCTTC.

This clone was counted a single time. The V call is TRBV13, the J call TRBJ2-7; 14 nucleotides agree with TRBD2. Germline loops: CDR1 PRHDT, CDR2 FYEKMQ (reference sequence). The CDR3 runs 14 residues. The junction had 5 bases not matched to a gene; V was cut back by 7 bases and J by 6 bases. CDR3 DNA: TGTGCCAGCACTGGGACTAGCGGGAGCTCCGAGCAGTACTTC. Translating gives CASTGTSGSSEQYF.

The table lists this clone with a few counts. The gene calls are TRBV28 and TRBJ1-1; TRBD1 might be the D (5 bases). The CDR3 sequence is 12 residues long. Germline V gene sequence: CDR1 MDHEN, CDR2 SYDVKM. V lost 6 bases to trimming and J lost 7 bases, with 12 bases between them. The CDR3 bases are TGTGCCAGCAGCCCGGGTGGACATGAAGCTTTCTTT. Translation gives CASSPGGHEAFF.

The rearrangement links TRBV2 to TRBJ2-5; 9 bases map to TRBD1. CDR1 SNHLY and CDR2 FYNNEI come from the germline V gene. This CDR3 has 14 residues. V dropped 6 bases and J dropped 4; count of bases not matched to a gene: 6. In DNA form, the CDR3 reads TGTGCCAGCAGGAATCGACAGGGGGTAGAGACCCAGTACTTC. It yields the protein CASRNRQGVETQYF.

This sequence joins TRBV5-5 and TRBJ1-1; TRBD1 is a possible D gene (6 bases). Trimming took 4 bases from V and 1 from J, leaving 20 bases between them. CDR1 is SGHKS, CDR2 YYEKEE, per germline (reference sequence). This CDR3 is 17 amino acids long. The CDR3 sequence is CASSIPPLGQRNTEAFF. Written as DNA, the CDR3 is TGTGCCAGCAGCATTCCCCCGCTCGGACAGCGGAACACTGAAGCTTTCTTT.

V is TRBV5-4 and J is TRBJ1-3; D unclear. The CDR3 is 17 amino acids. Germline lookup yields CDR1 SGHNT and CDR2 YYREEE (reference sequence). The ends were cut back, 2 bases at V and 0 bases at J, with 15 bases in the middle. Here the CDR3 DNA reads TGTGCCAGCAGCTTTGGAGGGTCCAGCTTCTCTGGAAACACCATATATTTT. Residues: CASSFGGSSFSGNTIYF.

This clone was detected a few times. CDR3 sequence (DNA): TGTGCCAGCAGCCCAAGCTTATCCTACGAGCAGTACTTC. As protein: CASSPSLSYEQYF. The genes are TRBV7-9 and TRBJ2-7; D uncertain. Trimming stripped 5 bases from V and 1 base from J, with 9 bases between. CDR3 length equals 13 residues. Germline V gene lookup returns CDR1 SEHNR and CDR2 FQNEAQ (reference sequence).

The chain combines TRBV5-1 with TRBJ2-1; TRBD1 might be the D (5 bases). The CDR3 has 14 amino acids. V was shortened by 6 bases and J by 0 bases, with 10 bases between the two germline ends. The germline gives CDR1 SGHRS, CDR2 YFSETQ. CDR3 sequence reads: CASNPDSSYNEQFF. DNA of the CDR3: TGCGCCAGCAACCCAGACAGCTCCTACAATGAGCAGTTCTTC.

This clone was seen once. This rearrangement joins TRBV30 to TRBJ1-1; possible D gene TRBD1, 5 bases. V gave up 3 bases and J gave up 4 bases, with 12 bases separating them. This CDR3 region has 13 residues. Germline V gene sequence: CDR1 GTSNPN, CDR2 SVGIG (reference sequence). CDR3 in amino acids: CAWRFARATEAFF. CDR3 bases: TGTGCCTGGAGATTCGCCAGGGCCACTGAAGCTTTCTTT.

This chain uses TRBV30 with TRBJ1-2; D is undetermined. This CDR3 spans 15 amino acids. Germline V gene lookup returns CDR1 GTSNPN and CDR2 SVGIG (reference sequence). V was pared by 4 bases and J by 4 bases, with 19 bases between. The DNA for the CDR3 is TGTGCCTGGACCCGGCGGGAGAGGCAGACCTATGGCTACACCTTC. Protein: CAWTRRERQTYGYTF.

CDR3 loop: CASSLVSGGSQNEQFF. The CDR3 nucleotides read TGTGCCAGCAGCTTAGTTAGCGGGGGGTCTCAAAATGAGCAGTTCTTC. This chain uses TRBV11-3 with TRBJ2-1, with TRBD2 identical over 10 bases. V lost 1 base and J lost 7; bases outside the gene matches: 7. The V gene's germline CDR1 is SGHNT and CDR2 YENEEA. CDR3 length: 16 residues.

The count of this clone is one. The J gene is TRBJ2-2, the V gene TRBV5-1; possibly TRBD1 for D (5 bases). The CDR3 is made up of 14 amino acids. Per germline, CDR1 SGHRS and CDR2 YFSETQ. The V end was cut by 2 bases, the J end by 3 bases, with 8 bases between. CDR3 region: CASSFLGDTGELFF. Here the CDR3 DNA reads TGCGCCAGCAGCTTCTTAGGGGACACCGGGGAGCTGTTTTTT.

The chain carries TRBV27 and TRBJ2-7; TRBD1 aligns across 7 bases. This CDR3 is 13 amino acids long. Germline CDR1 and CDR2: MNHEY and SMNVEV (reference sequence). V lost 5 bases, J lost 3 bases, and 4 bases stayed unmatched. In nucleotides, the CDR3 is TGTGCCAGCAGTCTCAACAGGGGCTACGAGCAGTACTTC. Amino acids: CASSLNRGYEQYF.

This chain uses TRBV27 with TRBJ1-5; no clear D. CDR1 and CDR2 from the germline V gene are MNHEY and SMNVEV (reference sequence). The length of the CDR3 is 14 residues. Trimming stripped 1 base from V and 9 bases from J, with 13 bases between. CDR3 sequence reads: CASSLWAGITPQHF. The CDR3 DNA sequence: TGTGCCAGCAGTTTATGGGCAGGTATTACGCCCCAGCATTTT.

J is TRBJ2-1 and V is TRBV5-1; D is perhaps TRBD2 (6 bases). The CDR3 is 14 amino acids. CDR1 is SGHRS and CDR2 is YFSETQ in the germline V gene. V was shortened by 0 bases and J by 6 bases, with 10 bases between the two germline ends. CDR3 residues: CASSLAGSGNEQFF. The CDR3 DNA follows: TGCGCCAGCAGCTTGGCCGGGAGTGGCAATGAGCAGTTCTTC.